This TCR beta chain came from a study of human T cells and chemical hapten exposure. Study-level background: Sensitization was performed using 2% DPC on a 2 cm by 2 cm upper inner arm skin site. TCR yields per sample varied mostly from small pooled library volume differences. Study findings and constraints: Donors, who had alopecia, may show an immune response that differs from healthy people's.

This clonotype has just a few counts. The antigen is unknown. Specified time point: pre-sensitization, week 0. Stated treatment: therapeutic diphenylcyclopropenone sensitization with weekly scalp DPC. The V segment lost 3 bases and the J segment 6 bases; nucleotides outside the gene matches: 11. Germline CDR1 and CDR2: MNHNS and SASEGT. CDR3 length: 17 amino acids. The library attached unique molecular identifiers to individual cDNA molecules. Each CDR3 protein gets one entry after TCRdb re-called the RACE reads with MiXCR. There are around 250,000 distinct CDR3 sequences in the sample; 8.6% occur only once, and approximately 2.2% lies in the top ten.

The TCR was taken from a middle-aged woman with alopecia areata. Some clones in this sample may be carry-over from other donors' samples. The source was whole blood, collected in connection with sensitization to the hapten diphenylcyclopropenone (DPC). J is TRBJ2-3 and V is TRBV6-1, with TRBD1 identical over 11 bases. CDR3 loop: CASSDPRGQGARDTQYF. DNA for the CDR3: TGTGCCAGCAGTGACCCCCGAGGACAGGGGGCGCGGGATACGCAGTATTTT.